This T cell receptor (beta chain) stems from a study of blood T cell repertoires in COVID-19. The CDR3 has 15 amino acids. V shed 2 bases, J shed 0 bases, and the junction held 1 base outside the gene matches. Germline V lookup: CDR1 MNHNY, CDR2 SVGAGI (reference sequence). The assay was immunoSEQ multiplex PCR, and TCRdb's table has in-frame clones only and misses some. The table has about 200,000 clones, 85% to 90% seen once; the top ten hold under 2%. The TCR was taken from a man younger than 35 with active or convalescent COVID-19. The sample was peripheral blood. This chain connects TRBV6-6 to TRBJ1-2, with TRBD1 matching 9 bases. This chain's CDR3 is CASSYGTGPNYGYTF. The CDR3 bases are TGTGCCAGCAGTTACGGGACAGGGCCTAACTATGGCTACACCTTC.